This TCR beta chain was obtained from a study of CD8+CD57+ T cells in acquired aplastic anemia (dated by TCRdb to 2016 to 2019). Study-wide context: Extracted DNA from sorted CD4+ and CD8+ cells averaged approximately 3 ug, ranging from roughly 0.17 to 27.4 ug. CD8+CD57+ expansion was defined as frequency above the mean frequency observed in healthy subjects.

Overall study results and their limits: CD8+ Simpson's diversity did not differ significantly between patients and healthy controls (P=0.060). Roughly 29 CD8+ CDR3 sequences were shared between patients and controls but appeared highly expressed in patients and within their immunodominant clones.

The CDR3 covers 15 residues, taking in both the cysteine and the phenylalanine. The kept DNA is CDR3 alone, 45 bases in frame from the first base. Via the germline V gene (reference sequence), CDR1 is LNHDA and CDR2 SQIVND. Expansion of CD8+CD57+ cells had been shown by flow cytometry in the patients chosen for sequencing. Severe acquired aplastic anemia was diagnosed in all patients according to International Study of Aplastic Anemia and Agranulocytosis and Camitta criteria. Patients had received no therapy at the time of blood sampling. TCR repertoires of sorted CD4+ and CD8+ blood T cells from severe aplastic anemia patients and healthy subjects were deep-sequenced in the study. Patients were enrolled in the USA under clinicaltrials.gov protocols 00001620, 01623167, 00001397, 00071045, 00081523 and 00961064. Ficoll-Paque density gradient centrifugation was used to isolate peripheral blood mononuclear cells. Before DNA extraction, CD4+ and CD8+ T cells were sorted by FACS or by magnetic beads.

Genomic DNA was used as template for profiling of TCR beta VDJ combinations and CDR3 sequences. An Illumina HiSeq 2000 was used for TCR repertoire sequencing. Processing in the source paper ran as follows. TRBV/TRBJ rearrangement plots, CDR3 size and DJ length profiles, and Simpson's diversity index were used to evaluate the repertoires. The most abundant DNA sequence in the deep sequencing data was defined as the immunodominant clone. CDR3 amino acid sequences were screened for sharing across subjects and were compared with published repertoires and the VDJdb database. TCRdb reanalyzed the raw reads on its own, using fastp at Q25 for trimming and MiXCR for clone calling, and kept in-frame beta chains. Rows with one shared CDR3 protein collapse into an entry with the most common genes and DNA. These V and J calls originate from TCRdb's pipeline instead of the authors' own analysis. This sample gives about 150,000 distinct CDR3 sequences in total; approximately 44% of them show up just once. The ten biggest clones cover around 3.2% of the sample.

This clonotype was counted many times. Its binding antigen is unknown. Germline and junction disagree at one end, which may indicate a read error. The sequence was collected from a human donor with aplastic anemia. This chain joins TRBV19 to TRBJ2-3; the D gene remains uncertain. The sample was sorted CD4+, CD8+, or CD8+CD57+ T cells (not recorded which) from PBMCs. This receptor carries the CDR3 CASSITASSTDTQYF. The nucleotides are TGTGCCAGCAGTATTACAGCTTCTAGCACAGATACGCAGTATTTT.